This TCR beta chain emerged from a study of cytomegalovirus exposure and HLA in healthy donors. Study observations and caveats: Most of the TCR beta V segments (in an earlier analysis) were productive either about 90% or about 30% of the time. In a later analysis, V- and J-gene trimming of beta chains associated with a DCLRE1C missense variant, replicated independently.

This CDR3 is 16 amino acids long. Germline-derived CDR1 and CDR2 are SGHRS and YFSETQ. Unmatched junction bases numbered 6, after V lost 4 bases and J lost 4 bases. With respect to this clone: What it recognizes is unknown. Other DNA sequences in the sample encode the same CDR3.

PCR was performed using 60 Vbeta and 13 Jbeta primers. The method was immunoSEQ multiplex PCR; TCRdb's version includes in-frame clones alone and lacks a portion of them. The repertoire consists of 100,000 or so clones, with roughly 76% occurring once and the leading ten covering 6.9%. The V and J genes are TRBV5-1 and TRBJ1-4; TRBD1 aligns across 11 bases. This sequence was found in a man in his thirties or forties in good health and CMV-seropositive. Sequencing was carried out using PBMCs. CDR3 in DNA: TGCGCCAGCAGCAGAGGGACAGGGGGGAATAATGAAAAACTGTTTTTT. As protein: CASSRGTGGNNEKLFF.